This TCR beta chain was captured in a study of graft-versus-host responses after intestinal transplantation. Overall study: Tacrolimus and steroids were given for around 3 years to all recipients after anti-thymocyte globulin induction.

From germline, CDR1 is MNHEY and CDR2 SVGAGI. This CDR3 spans 16 amino acids. Trimming removed 0 bases from V and 2 bases from J, with 13 bases in between. The method was immunoSEQ multiplex PCR; TCRdb's version includes in-frame clones alone and lacks a portion of them. Of about 20,000 clones in the sample, about 95% are singletons; the top ten hold about 0.8%. Study outcomes and limitations: Detection of GvH clones occurred in recipient marrow, and some had their first appearance in ileum or blood.

In regard to this clone: Antigen unknown.

The receptor was derived from a human patient who received an intestinal transplant, so some T cells may come from the graft donor. V and J are TRBV6-5 and TRBJ1-2; a weak D match, TRBD1 (6 bases). The material was PBMCs, obtained 23 days after intestinal transplant. CDR3 DNA sequence: TGTGCCAGCAGTTACTCGAACAGGGTTGGAAACTATGGCTACACCTTC. Translated, it gives CASSYSNRVGNYGYTF.